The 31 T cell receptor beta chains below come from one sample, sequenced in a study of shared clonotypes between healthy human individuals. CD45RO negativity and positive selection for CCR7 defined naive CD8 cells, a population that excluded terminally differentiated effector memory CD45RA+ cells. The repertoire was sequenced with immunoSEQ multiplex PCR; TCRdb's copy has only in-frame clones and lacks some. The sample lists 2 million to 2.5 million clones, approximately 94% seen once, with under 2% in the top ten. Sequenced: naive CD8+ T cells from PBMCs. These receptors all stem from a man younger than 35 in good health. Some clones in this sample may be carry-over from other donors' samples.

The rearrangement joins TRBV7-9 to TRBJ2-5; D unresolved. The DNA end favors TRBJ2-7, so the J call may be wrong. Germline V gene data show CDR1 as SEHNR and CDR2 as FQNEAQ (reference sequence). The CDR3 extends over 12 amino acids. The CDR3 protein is CATRTGSHEQYF. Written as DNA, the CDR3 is TGTGCCACACGAACGGGTAGTCACGAGCAGTACTTC.

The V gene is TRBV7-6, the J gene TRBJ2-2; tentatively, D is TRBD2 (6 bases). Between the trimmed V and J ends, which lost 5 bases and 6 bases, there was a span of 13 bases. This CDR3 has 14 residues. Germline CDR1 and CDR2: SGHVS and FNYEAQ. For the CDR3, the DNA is TGTGCCAGCAGCGCACTCGGGGAGGCCGGGGAGCTGTTTTTT. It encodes CASSALGEAGELFF.

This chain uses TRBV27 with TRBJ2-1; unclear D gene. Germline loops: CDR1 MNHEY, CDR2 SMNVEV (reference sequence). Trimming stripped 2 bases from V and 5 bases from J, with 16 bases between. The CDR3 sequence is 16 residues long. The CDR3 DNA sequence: TGTGCCAGCAGTTTAATAGGACCCCTTGGTGACAATGAGCAGTTCTTC. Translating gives CASSLIGPLGDNEQFF.

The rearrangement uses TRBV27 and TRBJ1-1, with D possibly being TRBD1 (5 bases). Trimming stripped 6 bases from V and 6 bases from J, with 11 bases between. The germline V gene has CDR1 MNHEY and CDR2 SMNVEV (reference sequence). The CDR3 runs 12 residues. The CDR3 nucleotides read TGTGCCAGCAGGGGGGGTAGGGCTGAAGCTTTCTTT. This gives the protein CASRGGRAEAFF.

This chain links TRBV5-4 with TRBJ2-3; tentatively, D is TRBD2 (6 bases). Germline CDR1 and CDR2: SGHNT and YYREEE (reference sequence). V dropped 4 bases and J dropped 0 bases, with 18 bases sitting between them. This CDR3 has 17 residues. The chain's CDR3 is CASSRDLAEFSTDTQYF. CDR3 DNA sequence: TGTGCCAGCAGCAGAGACTTAGCGGAATTTAGCACAGATACGCAGTATTTT.

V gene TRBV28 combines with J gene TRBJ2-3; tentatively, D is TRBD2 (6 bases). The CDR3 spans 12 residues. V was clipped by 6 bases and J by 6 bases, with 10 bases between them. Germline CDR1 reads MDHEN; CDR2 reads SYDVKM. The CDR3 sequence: CASSHGGDTQYF. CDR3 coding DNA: TGTGCCAGCAGCCATGGGGGGGATACGCAGTATTTT.

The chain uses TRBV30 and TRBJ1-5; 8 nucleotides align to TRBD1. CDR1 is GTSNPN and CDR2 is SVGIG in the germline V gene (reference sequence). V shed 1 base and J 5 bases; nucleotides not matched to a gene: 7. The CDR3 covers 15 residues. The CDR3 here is CAWSDPDRGHQPQHF. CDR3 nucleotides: TGTGCCTGGAGTGATCCCGACAGGGGACATCAGCCCCAGCATTTT. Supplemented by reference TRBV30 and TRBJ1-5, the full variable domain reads SQTIHQWPATLVQPVGSPLSLECTVEGTSNPNLYWYRQAAGRGLQLLFYSVGIGQISSEVPQNLSASRPQDRQFILSSKKLLLSDSGFYLCAWSDPDRGHQPQHFGDGTRLSIL.

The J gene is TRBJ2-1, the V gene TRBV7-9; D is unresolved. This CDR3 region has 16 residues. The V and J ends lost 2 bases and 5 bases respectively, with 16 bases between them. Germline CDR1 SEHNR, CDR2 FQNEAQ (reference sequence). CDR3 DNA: TGTGCCAGCAGCTTAATCGGACGTGGAAAAGACAATGAGCAGTTCTTC. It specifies CASSLIGRGKDNEQFF.

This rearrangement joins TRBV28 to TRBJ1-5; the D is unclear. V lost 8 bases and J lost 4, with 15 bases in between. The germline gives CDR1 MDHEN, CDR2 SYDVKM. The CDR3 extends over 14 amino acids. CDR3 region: CASFGVPPNQPQHF. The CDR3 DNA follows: TGTGCCAGCTTTGGGGTACCACCTAATCAGCCCCAGCATTTT.

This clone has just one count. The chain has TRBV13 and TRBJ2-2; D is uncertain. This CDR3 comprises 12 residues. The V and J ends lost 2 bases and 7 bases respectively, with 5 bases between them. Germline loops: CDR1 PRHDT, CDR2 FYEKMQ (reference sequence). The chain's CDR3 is CASSLTSGELFF. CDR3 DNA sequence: TGTGCCAGCAGCTTAACCAGCGGGGAGCTGTTTTTT.

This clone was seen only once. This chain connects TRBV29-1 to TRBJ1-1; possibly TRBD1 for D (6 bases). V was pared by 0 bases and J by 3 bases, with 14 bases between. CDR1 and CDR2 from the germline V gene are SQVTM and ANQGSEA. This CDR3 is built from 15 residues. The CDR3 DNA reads TGCAGCGTTGAAGATCGGGGGGGGGCGGACACTGAAGCTTTCTTT. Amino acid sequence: CSVEDRGGADTEAFF.

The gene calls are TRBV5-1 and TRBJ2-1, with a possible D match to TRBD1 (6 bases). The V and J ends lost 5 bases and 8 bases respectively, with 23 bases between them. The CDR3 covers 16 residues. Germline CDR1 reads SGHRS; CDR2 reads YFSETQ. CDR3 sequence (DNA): TGCGCCAGCAGACCCCCAGGCAGACATGAGGGGGATGAGCAGTTCTTC. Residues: CASRPPGRHEGDEQFF.

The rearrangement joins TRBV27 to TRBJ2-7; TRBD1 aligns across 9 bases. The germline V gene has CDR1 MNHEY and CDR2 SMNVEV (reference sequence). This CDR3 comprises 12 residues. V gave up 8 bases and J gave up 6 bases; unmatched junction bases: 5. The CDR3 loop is CASGTGLSEQYF. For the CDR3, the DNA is TGTGCCAGCGGGACAGGGTTGTCCGAGCAGTACTTC.

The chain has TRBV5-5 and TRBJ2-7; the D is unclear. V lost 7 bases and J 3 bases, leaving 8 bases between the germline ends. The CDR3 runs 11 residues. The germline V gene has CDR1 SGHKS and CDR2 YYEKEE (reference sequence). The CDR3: CASAGSYEQYF. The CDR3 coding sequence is TGTGCCAGCGCCGGCAGCTACGAGCAGTACTTC.

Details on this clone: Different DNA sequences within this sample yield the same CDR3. CDR3 DNA sequence: TGTGCCAGCAGGCTAGGGGGCACTGAAGCTTTCTTT. This codes for CASRLGGTEAFF. The chain recombines TRBV28 with TRBJ1-1, with a weak D call TRBD1 (6 bases). The V gene's germline CDR1 is MDHEN and CDR2 SYDVKM. This CDR3 is 12 amino acids long. With 6 bases removed from V and 4 bases from J, the gap between germline ends came to 9 bases.

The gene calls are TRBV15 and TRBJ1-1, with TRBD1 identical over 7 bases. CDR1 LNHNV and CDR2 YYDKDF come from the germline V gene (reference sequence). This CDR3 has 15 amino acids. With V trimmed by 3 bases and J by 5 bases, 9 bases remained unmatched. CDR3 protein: CATSSLRGPGTEAFF. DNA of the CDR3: TGTGCCACCAGCAGCTTGAGGGGGCCAGGTACTGAAGCTTTCTTT. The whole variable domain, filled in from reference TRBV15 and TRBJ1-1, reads DAMVIQNPRYQVTQFGKPVTLSCSQTLNHNVMYWYQQKSSQAPKLLFHYYDKDFNNEADTPDNFQSRRPNTSFCFLDIRSPGLGDTAMYLCATSSLRGPGTEAFFGQGTRLTVV.

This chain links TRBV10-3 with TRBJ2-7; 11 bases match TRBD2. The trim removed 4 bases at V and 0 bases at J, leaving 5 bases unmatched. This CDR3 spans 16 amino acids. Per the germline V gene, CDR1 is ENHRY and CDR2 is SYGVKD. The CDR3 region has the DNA TGTGCCATCAGTGTACGACTAGCGGGGAGCTCCTACGAGCAGTACTTC. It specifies CAISVRLAGSSYEQYF.

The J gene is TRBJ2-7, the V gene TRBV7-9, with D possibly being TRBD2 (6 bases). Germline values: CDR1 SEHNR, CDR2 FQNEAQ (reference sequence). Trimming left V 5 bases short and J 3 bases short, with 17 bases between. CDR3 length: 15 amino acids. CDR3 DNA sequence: TGTGCCAGCAGCACCCGGACGGAGGGACTCTACGAGCAGTACTTC. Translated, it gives CASSTRTEGLYEQYF.

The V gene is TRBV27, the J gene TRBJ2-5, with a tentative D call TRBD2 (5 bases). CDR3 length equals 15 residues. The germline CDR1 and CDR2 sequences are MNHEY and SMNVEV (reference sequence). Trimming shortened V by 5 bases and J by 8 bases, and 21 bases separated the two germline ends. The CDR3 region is CASSPFGGSVRTQYF. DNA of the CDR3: TGTGCCAGCAGTCCCTTTGGCGGTAGCGTTAGAACCCAGTACTTC.

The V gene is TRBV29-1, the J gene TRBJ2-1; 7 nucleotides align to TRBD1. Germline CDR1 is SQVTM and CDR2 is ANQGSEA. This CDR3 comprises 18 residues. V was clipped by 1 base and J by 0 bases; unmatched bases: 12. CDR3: CSVEGGLVGTVSYNEQFF. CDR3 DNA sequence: TGCAGCGTTGAAGGAGGATTGGTCGGGACAGTCTCCTACAATGAGCAGTTCTTC.

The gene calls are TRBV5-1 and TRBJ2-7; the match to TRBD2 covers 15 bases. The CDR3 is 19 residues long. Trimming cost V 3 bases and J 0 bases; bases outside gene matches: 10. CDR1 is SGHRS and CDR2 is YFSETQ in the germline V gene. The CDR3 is CASSYEPGLAGGYSYEQYF. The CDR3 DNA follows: TGCGCCAGCAGCTACGAGCCGGGACTAGCGGGAGGTTACTCCTACGAGCAGTACTTC. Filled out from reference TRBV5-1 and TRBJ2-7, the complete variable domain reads KAGVTQTPRYLIKTRGQQVTLSCSPISGHRSVSWYQQTPGQGLQFLFEYFSETQRNKGNFPGRFSGRQFSNSRSEMNVSTLELGDSALYLCASSYEPGLAGGYSYEQYFGPGTRLTVT.

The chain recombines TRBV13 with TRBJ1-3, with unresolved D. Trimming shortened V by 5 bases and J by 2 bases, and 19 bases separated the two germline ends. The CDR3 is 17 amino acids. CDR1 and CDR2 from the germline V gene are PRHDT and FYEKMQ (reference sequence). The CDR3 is CASSPPQNDQPGNTIYF. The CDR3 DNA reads TGTGCCAGCAGCCCCCCCCAGAACGACCAACCTGGAAACACCATATATTTT. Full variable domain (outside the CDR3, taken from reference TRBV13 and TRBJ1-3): AAGVIQSPRHLIKEKRETATLKCYPIPRHDTVYWYQQGPGQDPQFLISFYEKMQSDKGSIPDRFSAQQFSDYHSELNMSSLELGDSALYFCASSPPQNDQPGNTIYFGEGSWLTVV.

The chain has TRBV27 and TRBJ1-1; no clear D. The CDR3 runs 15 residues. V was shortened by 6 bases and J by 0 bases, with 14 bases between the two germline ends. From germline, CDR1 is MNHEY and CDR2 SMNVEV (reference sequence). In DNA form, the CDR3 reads TGTGCCAGCAGCCGGGCGGGAGCCTTGAACACTGAAGCTTTCTTT. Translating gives CASSRAGALNTEAFF.

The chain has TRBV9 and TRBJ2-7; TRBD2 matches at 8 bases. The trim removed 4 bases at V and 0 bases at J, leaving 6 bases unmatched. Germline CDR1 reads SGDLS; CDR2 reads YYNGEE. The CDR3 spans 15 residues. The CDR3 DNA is TGTGCCAGCAGCCCTACAGCGGGAGCCTCCTACGAGCAGTACTTC. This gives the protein CASSPTAGASYEQYF.

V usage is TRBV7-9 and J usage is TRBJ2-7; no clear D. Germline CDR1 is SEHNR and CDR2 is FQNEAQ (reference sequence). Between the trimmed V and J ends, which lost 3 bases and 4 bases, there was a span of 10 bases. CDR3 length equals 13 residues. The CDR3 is CASSFVPWYEQYF. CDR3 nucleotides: TGTGCCAGCAGCTTTGTCCCTTGGTACGAGCAGTACTTC.

The CDR3 loop is CASTPRLRVRETQYF. The CDR3 DNA is TGTGCCAGCACCCCTCGATTGAGGGTGAGGGAGACCCAGTACTTC. The chain carries TRBV7-9 and TRBJ2-5; D may be TRBD2 (5 bases). V lost 7 bases to trimming and J lost 5 bases, with 20 bases between them. CDR3 length equals 15 residues. Germline lookup yields CDR1 SEHNR and CDR2 FQNEAQ (reference sequence).

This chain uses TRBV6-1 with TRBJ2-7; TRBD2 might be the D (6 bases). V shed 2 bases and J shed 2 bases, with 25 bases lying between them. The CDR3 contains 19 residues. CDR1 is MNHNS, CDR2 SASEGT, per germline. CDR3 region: CASSEMWGTGGVVTYEQYF. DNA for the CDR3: TGTGCCAGCAGTGAAATGTGGGGAACCGGAGGGGTGGTGACCTACGAGCAGTACTTC.

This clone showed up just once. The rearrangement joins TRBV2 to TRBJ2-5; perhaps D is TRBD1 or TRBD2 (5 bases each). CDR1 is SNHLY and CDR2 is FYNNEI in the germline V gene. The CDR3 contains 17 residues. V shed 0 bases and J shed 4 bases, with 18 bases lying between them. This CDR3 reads CASSEALLGSGRETQYF. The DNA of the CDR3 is TGTGCCAGCAGTGAAGCGCTTCTGGGGTCAGGGAGAGAGACCCAGTACTTC.

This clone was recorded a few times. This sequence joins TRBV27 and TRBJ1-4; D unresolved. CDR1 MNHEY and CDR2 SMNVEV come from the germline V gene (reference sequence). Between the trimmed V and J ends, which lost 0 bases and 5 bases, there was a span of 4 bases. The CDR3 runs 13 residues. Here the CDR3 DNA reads TGTGCCAGCAGTTTATCGAGGAATGAAAAACTGTTTTTT. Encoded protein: CASSLSRNEKLFF.

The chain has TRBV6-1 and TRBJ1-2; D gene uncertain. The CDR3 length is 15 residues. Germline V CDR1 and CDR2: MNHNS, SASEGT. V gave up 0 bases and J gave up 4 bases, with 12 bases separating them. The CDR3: CASSEARARGYGYTF. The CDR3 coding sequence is TGTGCCAGCAGTGAAGCACGGGCCCGGGGCTATGGCTACACCTTC.

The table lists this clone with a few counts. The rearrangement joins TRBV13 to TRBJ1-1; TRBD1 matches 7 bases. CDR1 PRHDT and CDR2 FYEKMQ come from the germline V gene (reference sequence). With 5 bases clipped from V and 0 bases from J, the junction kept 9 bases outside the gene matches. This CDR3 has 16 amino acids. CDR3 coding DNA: TGTGCCAGCAGCGCGGGACAGCTATACATGAACACTGAAGCTTTCTTT. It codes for CASSAGQLYMNTEAFF.